Shown below are 19 T cell receptor beta chains from a single sample sequenced in a study of response to subunit inactivated influenza vaccine. TCRdb processed the RT-PCR reads anew with MiXCR; each CDR3 protein has one entry. The sample shows approximately 700,000 distinct CDR3 sequences, 15% to 17% of them seen only once. Source: PBMCs from blood, taken 12 days after vaccination. The receptor set was obtained from a man aged 45 to 65 who received an inactivated influenza vaccine.

This clonotype was seen at least ten times. The gene calls are TRBV5-1 and TRBJ2-5, with TRBD1 matching over 8 bases. This CDR3 has 15 residues. J lost 5 bases, V lost 6 bases, and 12 bases had no gene match. Per the germline V gene, CDR1 is SGHRS and CDR2 is YFSETQ. In DNA, the CDR3 is TGCGCCAGCACCTGGAGCAGGACAGGGTTGGAGACCCAGTACTTC. Translating gives CASTWSRTGLETQYF.

Remarks on this clonotype: One end of the junction fails to match germline, which may point to a read error. The gene calls are TRBV29-1 and TRBJ2-7; TRBD1 matches at 10 bases. Germline V gene sequence: CDR1 SQVTM, CDR2 ANQGSEA. CDR3 size: 14 residues. CDR3 nucleotide sequence: TGCAGCGTGATTCCGGGACAGGGGTCCTACGAGCGGTACTTC. Translated, it gives CSVIPGQGSYERYF.

The chain employs TRBV6-2 or TRBV6-3 and TRBJ1-1, with D possibly matching TRBD1 (5 bases). CDR3 length equals 15 residues. The V gene lost 3 bases and the J gene lost 5 bases, with 16 bases spanning the gap. Germline V gives CDR1 MNHEY, CDR2 SVGEGT. The CDR3 region is CASSYAAGMRTEAFF. For the CDR3, the DNA is TGTGCCAGCAGTTATGCGGCAGGGATGAGGACTGAAGCTTTCTTT.

This chain links TRBV12-3 or TRBV12-4 with TRBJ1-1, with D uncertain. The CDR3 consists of 15 residues. V lost 1 base and J 1 base, leaving 10 bases between the germline ends. The CDR3 region has the DNA TGTGCCAGCAGTTTAGTATCCTCTTGGAACACTGAAGCTTTCTTT. Protein: CASSLVSSWNTEAFF.

V gene TRBV15 combines with J gene TRBJ2-5; D gene unclear. The CDR3 covers 17 residues. Trimming left V 3 bases short and J 0 bases short, with 17 bases between. Germline V gives CDR1 LNHNV, CDR2 YYDKDF (reference sequence). The CDR3 region is CATSSPKNSQDQETQYF. CDR3 in DNA: TGTGCCACCAGCAGCCCGAAAAATTCCCAGGACCAAGAGACCCAGTACTTC.

This clonotype was observed a few times. This chain connects TRBV19 to TRBJ1-2; TRBD1 matches at 7 bases. Trimming took 3 bases from V and 4 from J; bases not matched to a gene: 5. From germline, CDR1 is LNHDA and CDR2 SQIVND (reference sequence). CDR3 length equals 14 residues. CDR3: CASSIDRAAYGYTF. The CDR3 coding sequence is TGTGCCAGTAGTATCGACAGGGCGGCCTATGGCTACACCTTC.

The table lists this clonotype with a few counts. This sequence joins TRBV5-1 and TRBJ2-7, with 8 positions matching TRBD2. CDR1 and CDR2 from the germline V gene are SGHRS and YFSETQ. V was pared by 4 bases and J by 3 bases, with 12 bases of the junction left unmatched. The CDR3 consists of 16 residues. The CDR3 DNA sequence: TGCGCCAGCAGCACGGGAGGGCAGGTGACCGTCTACGAGCAGTACTTC. Amino acids: CASSTGGQVTVYEQYF.

This clonotype was picked up a small number of times. This chain links TRBV27 with TRBJ1-6; a possible D gene is TRBD1 (5 bases). V gave up 5 bases and J gave up 4 bases, with 12 bases separating them. CDR3 size: 15 residues. In germline, CDR1 is MNHEY, CDR2 SMNVEV (reference sequence). This CDR3 reads CASSPIDRYNSPLHF. The CDR3 DNA reads as TGTGCCAGCAGTCCCATAGACAGATATAATTCACCCCTCCACTTT.

The chain recombines TRBV6-2 or TRBV6-3 with TRBJ2-3; TRBD2 agrees at 7 bases. V shed 6 bases and J 1 base; nucleotides not matched to a gene: 4. The CDR3 has 14 amino acids. From germline, CDR1 is MNHEY and CDR2 SVGEGT. The CDR3 loop reads CASSPGGRTDTQYF. The CDR3 DNA follows: TGTGCCAGCAGCCCGGGGGGTCGCACAGATACGCAGTATTTT.

The chain couples TRBV7-9 to TRBJ2-2, with no clear D. V dropped 5 bases and J dropped 0 bases, with 13 bases sitting between them. The CDR3 consists of 16 residues. The germline CDR1 and CDR2 sequences are SEHNR and FQNEAQ (reference sequence). Here the CDR3 DNA reads TGTGCCAGCAGCACCCGAACACACGCGAACACCGGGGAGCTGTTTTTT. Translating it yields CASSTRTHANTGELFF.

The chain has TRBV20-1 and TRBJ2-3; either TRBD1 or TRBD2 may supply D (5 bases each). Germline-derived CDR1 and CDR2 are DFQATT and SNEGSKA (reference sequence). The CDR3 runs to 14 residues. The germline V and J ends were trimmed by 6 bases and 1 base, with 14 bases remaining between them. Written as DNA, the CDR3 is TGCAGTGCCAAAGTTGGGGGACGCACAGATACGCAGTATTTT. It is translated as CSAKVGGRTDTQYF.

A few counts support this clonotype. The gene calls are TRBV18 and TRBJ2-7, with a weak D call TRBD1 (5 bases). Germline V gene sequence: CDR1 KGHSH, CDR2 LQKENI. This CDR3 spans 16 amino acids. Trimming removed 2 bases from V and 1 base from J, with 15 bases in between. In DNA form, the CDR3 reads TGTGCCAGCTCACCAAATTCGCGGCAGGGATCCTACGAGCAGTACTTC. The encoded protein is CASSPNSRQGSYEQYF.

The V call is TRBV14, the J call TRBJ1-1, with 7 bases identical to TRBD1. The CDR3 has 17 amino acids. Germline V CDR1 and CDR2: SGHDN, FVKESK. V gave up 0 bases and J gave up 1 base; unmatched junction bases: 8. CDR3 sequence (DNA): TGTGCCAGCAGCCAAGAATACAGGGGCCTTCAGAACACTGAAGCTTTCTTT. The encoded protein is CASSQEYRGLQNTEAFF. Together with reference TRBV14 and TRBJ1-1, the CDR3 gives the full variable domain: EAGVTQFPSHSVIEKGQTVTLRCDPISGHDNLYWYRRVMGKEIKFLLHFVKESKQDESGMPNNRFLAERTGGTYSTLKVQPAELEDSGVYFCASSQEYRGLQNTEAFFGQGTRLTVV.

The chain employs TRBV20-1 and TRBJ2-2; D not certain. The CDR3 covers 14 residues. Germline V gene lookup returns CDR1 DFQATT and CDR2 SNEGSKA (reference sequence). The V and J ends lost 2 bases and 6 bases respectively, with 13 bases between them. This CDR3 is CSARRTKGPGELFF. For the CDR3, the DNA is TGCAGTGCTAGACGCACGAAGGGCCCCGGGGAGCTGTTTTTT.

This clonotype was seen more than once but under ten times. The chain uses TRBV11-2 and TRBJ2-1; TRBD1 matches 7 bases. The V segment lost 5 bases and the J segment 1 base; nucleotides outside the gene matches: 11. Germline lookup yields CDR1 SGHAT and CDR2 FQNNGV. The CDR3 sequence is 17 residues long. The CDR3 nucleotides are TGTGCCAGCAGCGTTCACCTACAGGGGATGTCCTACAATGAGCAGTTCTTC. Translated, it gives CASSVHLQGMSYNEQFF.

This clonotype occurred a few times. The genes are TRBV15 and TRBJ1-5; no reliable D call. V lost 0 bases and J lost 7, with 10 bases in between. Germline CDR1 and CDR2: LNHNV and YYDKDF (reference sequence). The CDR3 is 14 amino acids. The CDR3 spells CATSREQISQPQHF. The DNA for the CDR3 is TGTGCCACCAGCAGAGAACAAATCAGCCAGCCCCAGCATTTT.

This clonotype has at least ten counts. The rearrangement joins TRBV29-1 to TRBJ2-3; D not resolved. Trimming removed 4 bases from V and 0 bases from J, with 5 bases in between. This CDR3 has 12 amino acids. Germline V lookup: CDR1 SQVTM, CDR2 ANQGSEA. The DNA of the CDR3 is TGCAGCGTTGGCCAGAGCACAGATACGCAGTATTTT. This translates into CSVGQSTDTQYF.

The chain recombines TRBV10-3 with TRBJ2-3; 7 bases line up with TRBD2. With V trimmed by 4 bases and J by 8 bases, 15 bases remained unmatched. Germline V gene data show CDR1 as ENHRY and CDR2 as SYGVKD. There are 16 residues in the CDR3. The CDR3 reads CAISVPAGFNAGTQYF. CDR3 bases: TGTGCCATCAGTGTGCCAGCGGGATTCAATGCGGGTACGCAGTATTTT.

The V call is TRBV15, the J call TRBJ2-3, with D perhaps TRBD1 (5 bases). V dropped 1 base and J dropped 1 base, with 12 bases sitting between them. The CDR3 loop spans 16 amino acids. Germline V gene sequence: CDR1 LNHNV, CDR2 YYDKDF (reference sequence). DNA for the CDR3: TGTGCCACCAGCAGAGGTCCTCCCAGGGGCACAGATACGCAGTATTTT. As protein: CATSRGPPRGTDTQYF.